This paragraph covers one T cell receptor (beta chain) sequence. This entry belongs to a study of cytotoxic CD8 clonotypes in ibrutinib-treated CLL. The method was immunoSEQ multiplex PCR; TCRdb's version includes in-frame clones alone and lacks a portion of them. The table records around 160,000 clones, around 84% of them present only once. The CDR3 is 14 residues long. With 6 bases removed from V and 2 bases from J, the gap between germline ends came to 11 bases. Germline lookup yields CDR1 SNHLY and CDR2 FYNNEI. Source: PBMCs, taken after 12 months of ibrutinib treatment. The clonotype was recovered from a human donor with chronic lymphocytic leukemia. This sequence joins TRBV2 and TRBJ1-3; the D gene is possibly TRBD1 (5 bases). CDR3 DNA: TGTGCCAGCAGGCCGACGGGGCCTGGAAACACCATATATTTT. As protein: CASRPTGPGNTIYF.